Presented here are 30 T cell receptor beta chains from one specimen sequenced in a study of blood T cell repertoires in COVID-19. Sequencing was performed with immunoSEQ multiplex PCR; in TCRdb, only in-frame clones are kept and a portion is missing. The sample lists roughly 90,000 clones, 85% occurring once. The sample was peripheral blood. The source is a man between 50 and 59 years old with acute or convalescent COVID-19.

The chain combines TRBV7-9 with TRBJ2-2; D might be TRBD2 (5 bases). V was clipped by 6 bases and J by 3 bases, with 11 bases between them. The CDR3 covers 14 residues. The germline CDR1 and CDR2 sequences are SEHNR and FQNEAQ (reference sequence). CDR3 in DNA: TGTGCCAGCAGGTCGGGGTATGACACCGGGGAGCTGTTTTTT. Translated, it gives CASRSGYDTGELFF. Full variable domain (remainder filled in from reference TRBV7-9 and TRBJ2-2): DTGVSQNPRHKITKRGQNVTFRCDPISEHNRLYWYRQTLGQGPEFLTYFQNEAQLEKSRLLSDRFSAERPKGSFSTLEIQRTEQGDSAMYLCASRSGYDTGELFFGEGSRLTVL.

This clone was recorded only once. The genes are TRBV27 and TRBJ2-7; 8 bases line up with TRBD1. Germline assignment: CDR1 MNHEY and CDR2 SMNVEV (reference sequence). V shed 1 base, J shed 4 bases, and the junction held 3 bases outside the gene matches. The CDR3 is made up of 14 amino acids. The CDR3 bases are TGTGCCAGCAGTTTATTCCAGGGGGCTTACGAGCAGTACTTC. Translating it yields CASSLFQGAYEQYF.

In this sample, this clone turned up once. The rearrangement links TRBV19 to TRBJ2-3, with D perhaps TRBD1 (7 bases). The CDR3 spans 16 residues. V lost 6 bases and J lost 4, with 20 bases in between. Germline V lookup: CDR1 LNHDA, CDR2 SQIVND (reference sequence). CDR3 bases: TGTGCCAGTAGCCCCGACGGAGGAGGGGGCGCAGATACGCAGTATTTT. Translated, it gives CASSPDGGGGADTQYF.

This rearrangement joins TRBV12-5 to TRBJ2-3; 9 positions match TRBD1. V gave up 5 bases and J gave up 6 bases; unmatched junction bases: 6. CDR3 length: 14 residues. The germline V gene encodes CDR1 LGHNT and CDR2 FRNRAP. The DNA of the CDR3 is TGTGCTAGTGGTGGGACAGGGACCAGTGATACGCAGTATTTT. This translates into CASGGTGTSDTQYF. Drawing the rest from reference TRBV12-5 and TRBJ2-3, the complete variable domain is DARVTQTPRHKVTEMGQEVTMRCQPILGHNTVFWYRQTMMQGLELLAYFRNRAPLDDSGMPKDRFSAEMPDATLATLKIQPSEPRDSAVYFCASGGTGTSDTQYFGPGTRLTVL.

The chain uses TRBV5-1 and TRBJ2-7, with D unresolved. Germline V gene sequence: CDR1 SGHRS, CDR2 YFSETQ. This CDR3 is built from 12 residues. Trimming took off 0 bases at V and 3 bases at J, with 4 bases between the two ends. CDR3 amino acids: CASSLDNYEQYF. CDR3 in DNA: TGCGCCAGCAGCTTGGACAACTACGAGCAGTACTTC.

The genes are TRBV4-1 and TRBJ1-3, with D perhaps matching TRBD1 (5 bases). The CDR3 consists of 16 residues. Germline V gives CDR1 MGHRA, CDR2 YSYEKL. V dropped 1 base and J dropped 0 bases, with 10 bases sitting between them. The CDR3 nucleotides are TGCGCCAGCAGCCAAGTGGGGGGGGGCTCTGGAAACACCATATATTTT. This sequence encodes CASSQVGGGSGNTIYF.

This chain links TRBV3-1 (or the pseudogene TRBV3-2) with TRBJ2-3; D uncertain. V gave up 5 bases and J gave up 6 bases, with 12 bases separating them. CDR1 is LGHDT and CDR2 is YNNKEL in the germline V gene (reference sequence). CDR3 length: 13 residues. The CDR3 spells CASSALSTDTQYF. For the CDR3, the DNA is TGTGCCAGCAGCGCCTTGTCTACGGATACGCAGTATTTT.

The CDR3 nucleotides read TGCGCCAGCAGCTTGTCGCGGGACAATGAGCAGTTCTTC. Protein sequence: CASSLSRDNEQFF. This chain connects TRBV5-1 to TRBJ2-1; D may be TRBD2 (5 bases). V was shortened by 1 base and J by 5 bases, with 7 bases between the two germline ends. This CDR3 has 13 amino acids. Per germline, CDR1 SGHRS and CDR2 YFSETQ.

This chain links TRBV4-1 with TRBJ2-1; 8 bases align to TRBD2. From germline, CDR1 is MGHRA and CDR2 YSYEKL. The CDR3 has 15 amino acids. V lost 4 bases to trimming and J lost 5 bases; unmatched junction nucleotides: 7. The CDR3 loop reads CASSPQRGSDNEQFF. The CDR3 nucleotides read TGCGCCAGCAGCCCACAGCGGGGGAGTGACAATGAGCAGTTCTTC.

This clone appeared once. The V and J genes are TRBV7-3 and TRBJ2-3, with D perhaps matching TRBD2 (5 bases). The CDR3 covers 14 residues. Deletions cut 5 bases from V and 4 bases from J, with 13 bases between. Germline V lookup: CDR1 SGHTA, CDR2 FQGTGA. The CDR3 region is CASSSGTDADTQYF. DNA for the CDR3: TGTGCCAGCAGCAGCGGAACAGATGCAGATACGCAGTATTTT.

This chain uses TRBV29-1 with TRBJ1-1, with a weak D call TRBD1 (6 bases). Deletions cut 7 bases from V and 7 bases from J, with 13 bases between. Germline V gene data show CDR1 as SQVTM and CDR2 as ANQGSEA. The CDR3 extends over 11 amino acids. CDR3 nucleotide sequence: TGCAGCGCCTCCACCAGGGGTGAAGCTTTCTTT. It codes for CSASTRGEAFF.

The rearrangement links TRBV29-1 to TRBJ1-2; D may be TRBD1 (5 bases). Germline assignment: CDR1 SQVTM and CDR2 ANQGSEA. This CDR3 spans 13 amino acids. Trimming pared 6 bases from V and 2 bases from J, leaving 13 bases between. The CDR3 loop reads CSVREGNNYGYTF. CDR3 coding DNA: TGCAGCGTACGGGAGGGGAACAACTATGGCTACACCTTC.

The chain is built from TRBV16 and TRBJ2-7; 9 nucleotides line up with TRBD1. V shed 3 bases, J shed 2 bases, and the junction held 8 bases outside the gene matches. This CDR3 has 16 residues. Germline loops: CDR1 KGHSY, CDR2 FQNENV. The DNA of the CDR3 is TGTGCCAGCAGCCACCACGGGACAGGGCAAGCCTACGAGCAGTACTTC. It specifies CASSHHGTGQAYEQYF. Looking up the rest from reference TRBV16 and TRBJ2-7 gives the full variable domain: GEEVAQTPKHLVRGEGQKAKLYCAPIKGHSYVFWYQQVLKNEFKFLISFQNENVFDETGMPKERFSAKCLPNSPCSLEIQATKLEDSAVYFCASSHHGTGQAYEQYFGPGTRLTVT.

The rearrangement links TRBV4-1 to TRBJ1-4; the D is unclear. The V gene's germline CDR1 is MGHRA and CDR2 YSYEKL. This CDR3 comprises 16 residues. Trimming took 2 bases from V and 4 from J, leaving 14 bases between them. The CDR3 DNA follows: TGCGCCAGCAGCCAACGAGCCACAGAGTATAATGAAAAACTGTTTTTT. It codes for CASSQRATEYNEKLFF.

The genes are TRBV6-2 or TRBV6-3 and TRBJ2-7; D unresolved. The germline V and J ends were trimmed by 6 bases and 4 bases, with 7 bases remaining between them. Germline loops: CDR1 MNHEY, CDR2 SVGEGT. The CDR3 extends over 11 amino acids. CDR3: CASSSRYEQYF. CDR3 in DNA: TGTGCCAGCAGCTCGCGGTACGAGCAGTACTTC.

The chain employs TRBV7-3 and TRBJ2-3; D possibly corresponds to TRBD1 (6 bases). The germline CDR1 and CDR2 sequences are SGHTA and FQGTGA. This CDR3 comprises 15 residues. V was pared by 1 base and J by 4 bases, with 12 bases between. CDR3 DNA: TGTGCCAGCAGCTTAAAGCTCTCAGGGGCAGATACGCAGTATTTT. This encodes CASSLKLSGADTQYF.

This clone was found a few times. This rearrangement joins TRBV25-1 to TRBJ1-1; the match to TRBD1 covers 9 bases. This CDR3 contains 14 residues. The germline V gene encodes CDR1 MGHDK and CDR2 SYGVNS. V lost 7 bases to trimming and J lost 5 bases; unmatched junction nucleotides: 8. CDR3 nucleotide sequence: TGTGCCAGCACCGAACAGGGGGCATGGACTGAAGCTTTCTTT. This sequence encodes CASTEQGAWTEAFF.

The chain combines TRBV19 with TRBJ2-5; D gene ambiguous. The V gene lost 4 bases and the J gene lost 4 bases, with 7 bases spanning the gap. CDR3 length: 12 amino acids. CDR1 is LNHDA, CDR2 SQIVND, per germline (reference sequence). CDR3: CASSTGIETQYF. The DNA for the CDR3 is TGTGCCAGTAGTACAGGTATAGAGACCCAGTACTTC. The full variable domain, completed using reference TRBV19 and TRBJ2-5, is DGGITQSPKYLFRKEGQNVTLSCEQNLNHDAMYWYRQDPGQGLRLIYYSQIVNDFQKGDIAEGYSVSREKKESFPLTVTSAQKNPTAFYLCASSTGIETQYFGPGTRLLVL.

The chain recombines TRBV30 with TRBJ1-5, with D hard to call. The CDR3 is 14 amino acids. Trimming took off 4 bases at V and 10 bases at J, with 20 bases between the two ends. Germline V gene lookup returns CDR1 GTSNPN and CDR2 SVGIG (reference sequence). The CDR3 bases are TGTGCCTGGACCCCGGGATTAGACACCGATCCCCAGCATTTT. It is translated as CAWTPGLDTDPQHF.

The chain is built from TRBV3-1 (or the pseudogene TRBV3-2) and TRBJ2-1; 7 nucleotides line up with TRBD2. Germline CDR1 LGHDT, CDR2 YNNKEL (reference sequence). V shed 4 bases and J 9 bases; nucleotides not matched to a gene: 9. CDR3 length: 14 amino acids. CDR3 region: CASSPWEGEVEQFF. CDR3 nucleotides: TGTGCCAGCAGCCCATGGGAGGGAGAGGTTGAGCAGTTCTTC.

V is TRBV5-1 and J is TRBJ2-3, with 7 bases lining up with TRBD1. With V trimmed by 8 bases and J by 1 base, 7 bases remained unmatched. CDR3 length equals 14 residues. Germline V lookup: CDR1 SGHRS, CDR2 YFSETQ. Here the CDR3 reads CASDFGQGTDTQYF. CDR3 DNA sequence: TGCGCCAGTGATTTCGGACAGGGCACAGATACGCAGTATTTT.

The V call is TRBV7-9, the J call TRBJ1-1; D not resolved. This CDR3 comprises 12 residues. V dropped 6 bases and J dropped 7 bases, with 12 bases sitting between them. Looked up from germline, CDR1 is SEHNR and CDR2 is FQNEAQ (reference sequence). The CDR3 spells CASRWAGSEAFF. CDR3 coding DNA: TGTGCCAGCAGATGGGCCGGAAGTGAAGCTTTCTTT.

The V gene is TRBV7-9, the J gene TRBJ2-5, with 7 bases lining up with TRBD2. Germline V lookup: CDR1 SEHNR, CDR2 FQNEAQ (reference sequence). The CDR3 has 15 amino acids. V lost 5 bases and J lost 4; bases outside the gene matches: 10. The CDR3 bases are TGTGCCAGCAGCCTCGATGTTGGCGGGGGAGAGACCCAGTACTTC. Translated, it gives CASSLDVGGGETQYF.

The gene calls are TRBV29-1 and TRBJ1-5; 9 bases are shared with TRBD1. The junction had 2 bases not matched to a gene; V was cut back by 1 base and J by 7 bases. CDR1 is SQVTM, CDR2 ANQGSEA, per germline. This CDR3 spans 13 amino acids. The CDR3 region has the DNA TGCAGCGTTGAAGGACAGGGGGGACAGCCCCAGCATTTT. This codes for CSVEGQGGQPQHF.

The genes are TRBV5-1 and TRBJ1-2; no firm D call. With 5 bases removed from V and 0 bases from J, the gap between germline ends came to 8 bases. Germline V gene sequence: CDR1 SGHRS, CDR2 YFSETQ. CDR3 length: 13 amino acids. The CDR3 coding sequence is TGCGCCAGCAGTCCAGGCTCTAACTATGGCTACACCTTC. This translates into CASSPGSNYGYTF.

The chain carries TRBV4-3 and TRBJ2-7; D not certain. The CDR3 length is 13 residues. V was cut by 2 bases and J by 4 bases, with 9 bases left in between. The germline CDR1 and CDR2 sequences are LGHNA and YSLEER. CDR3 nucleotides: TGCGCCAGCAGCCAAAGAGAGTGGTACGAGCAGTACTTC. It encodes CASSQREWYEQYF.

The V gene is TRBV5-1, the J gene TRBJ1-4; D gene unclear. Trimming pared 4 bases from V and 2 bases from J, leaving 9 bases between. The CDR3 consists of 14 residues. Germline loops: CDR1 SGHRS, CDR2 YFSETQ. CDR3 sequence (DNA): TGCGCCAGCAGCGCCGGAGGGACTAATGAAAAACTGTTTTTT. Residues: CASSAGGTNEKLFF.

A remark on this clone: One junction end disagrees with the germline gene, perhaps due to a read error. The J gene is TRBJ1-2, the V gene TRBV12-3 or TRBV12-4; D gene unclear. The CDR3 covers 13 residues. The CDR3 sequence is CASSPGSNYGCTF. The CDR3 coding sequence is TGTGCCAGCAGTCCCGGGTCAAACTATGGCTGCACCTTC.

The V and J genes are TRBV2 and TRBJ1-3; D not resolved. V was cut by 7 bases and J by 6 bases, with 10 bases left in between. Germline CDR1 SNHLY, CDR2 FYNNEI. The length of the CDR3 is 12 residues. The chain's CDR3 is CASTEFENTIYF. Written as DNA, the CDR3 is TGTGCCAGCACGGAGTTTGAAAACACCATATATTTT.

The sample holds a few counts of this clone. The V and J genes are TRBV5-4 and TRBJ2-2; 10 bases line up with TRBD2. Germline V gives CDR1 SGHNT, CDR2 YYREEE (reference sequence). This CDR3 spans 16 amino acids. V shed 4 bases and J 1 base; nucleotides not matched to a gene: 4. The CDR3 DNA reads as TGTGCCAGCAGCACACTAGCGGGGATGAACACCGGGGAGCTGTTTTTT. The encoded protein is CASSTLAGMNTGELFF.